This T cell receptor beta chain was recorded in a study of T cell changes during pregnancy in multiple sclerosis. Germline assignment: CDR1 LNHDA and CDR2 SQIVND (reference sequence). With 3 bases removed from V and 5 bases from J, the gap between germline ends came to 14 bases. This CDR3 contains 14 residues. The method was immunoSEQ multiplex PCR; TCRdb's version includes in-frame clones alone and lacks a portion of them. The table includes 40,000 to 55,000 clones, more than 85% detected once. The genes are TRBV19 and TRBJ2-7; D is possibly TRBD1 (6 bases). This specimen was CD8+ T cells from peripheral blood mononuclear cells, taken after pregnancy. This receptor was obtained from a female donor with multiple sclerosis, enrolled in a pregnancy study. The CDR3 loop reads CASSIRGQGNEQYF. The CDR3 DNA sequence: TGTGCCAGTAGTATCCGTGGCCAGGGGAACGAGCAGTACTTC.